This TCR beta chain was profiled in a study of T cells after yellow fever vaccination. Germline V CDR1 and CDR2: SGHDT, YYEEEE. The V end was cut by 7 bases, the J end by 5 bases, with 27 bases between. The CDR3 covers 17 residues. Study-level points and caveats: Booster sampling recovered most clones from primary vaccination (96% CD4, roughly 90% CD8).

A 5'RACE template-switching step, the method used to make TCR cDNA, added a universal primer site and UMIs. Each CDR3 protein gets one entry after TCRdb re-called the 5' RACE reads with MiXCR. The sample includes some 350,000 distinct CDR3 sequences, roughly 12% of them seen just once. On this clonotype: Its cognate antigen is unknown.

This TCR derives from a man younger than 35 who received the YFV17D yellow fever vaccine. The chain couples TRBV5-6 to TRBJ2-5; perhaps D is TRBD1 or TRBD2 (5 bases each). Sequenced material: PBMCs, taken on the day of the first yellow fever vaccination. In DNA form, the CDR3 reads TGTGCCAGCGAACTGACAGACGGGGACCGGACCTGGGAGACCCAGTACTTC. It codes for CASELTDGDRTWETQYF.